The sequence of this T cell receptor beta chain was determined in a study of graft-versus-host responses after intestinal transplantation (dated by TCRdb to about 2021). General notes on the study: The transplants that recipients received were multivisceral, liver-intestinal, or isolated intestinal. After intestinal transplantation, graft-versus-host and host-versus-graft alloreactive T cell clones were followed in the graft, circulation and bone marrow using bulk TCR-beta CDR3 sequencing. All recipients received anti-thymocyte globulin induction followed by maintenance tacrolimus and steroids for approximately 3 years. A peak of at least 4% donor T cells among recipient peripheral blood mononuclear cells was the definition used for donor T cell macrochimerism. Alloreactive clones were identified by sequencing pre-transplant mixed lymphocyte reaction products and comparing them with unstimulated pre-transplant donor and recipient T cells. Instead of going to the commercial service, samples from a few later patients were sequenced in-house on an Illumina MiSeq and processed with MiXCR. The cohort enrolled about two dozen intestinal transplant recipients including one retransplant, and a few patients lacking pretransplant specimens were excluded.

According to the germline V gene, CDR1 reads SNHLY and CDR2 reads FYNNEI. Measured from the cysteine to the phenylalanine, the CDR3 is 17 residues long. Only CDR3 DNA remains: 51 bases, in frame from the first base. V and J are trimmed by 7 bases and 2 bases, and the gene matches miss 9 bases of the junction. With regard to this clone: The clone's antigen remains unknown. The input lacks base qualities; no much larger clone sits a single base away.

Library construction relied on the immunoSEQ multiplex PCR assay. Adaptive Biotechnologies carried out high-throughput TCR-beta CDR3 sequencing of genomic DNA for most patients. Regarding the original processing steps: TCR sequencing data for around 19 patients were retrieved from Adaptive's ImmunoSEQ software; a few other patients were processed with MiXCR and VDJtools. Because the origin of CDR3 nucleotide sequences shared between donor and recipient could not be assigned, those sequences were removed. Alloreactive clones required at least 2-fold expansion over unstimulated cells and minimum CFSE-low frequency of 0.002% (template counts) or 0.001% (read counts). Clones were considered mappable if detected in sequenced pre-transplant spleen, lymph node, or MLR CFSE-low populations of the donor or recipient. Cumulative frequency of alloreactive clones was calculated as a percentage of all sequences weighted by copy number. Sourced from immuneACCESS, this table was stored by TCRdb with only in-frame sequences that have V and J called. A share of the clones is absent; for the studies checked, an unresolved V gene accounts for under half, and the remainder has no known explanation. V, J and clone size derive from that table, while D and trimming were established from the DNA sequence. This sample lists about 17,000 clones; roughly 80% were detected once. The ten top clones hold 7.8% of the sample.

Dithiothreitol, EDTA incubations and collagenase D digestion were used to isolate intraepithelial and lamina propria lymphocytes from graft specimens. Serial intestinal graft biopsy specimens collected up to 600 days after transplant underwent bulk TCR-beta sequencing. Points the paper makes about the study in general: Peak levels of circulating GvH clones were associated with declines in HvG clones early after transplant. GvH clones were detected in recipient bone marrow, and some appeared earlier in ileal mucosa or blood, consistent with an intestinal mucosal origin. In the allografts of patients with donor T cell macrochimerism, GvH to HvG T cell clonal ratios were high. The relatively low number and heterogeneity of intestinal transplant patients limited the conclusions.

This TCR was recovered from a human patient who received an intestinal transplant, so some T cells may come from the graft donor. The sequences come from ileum tissue, collected roughly 460 days after intestinal transplant. This chain is built from TRBV2 and TRBJ2-4, with 12 bases in between that match TRBD1. In nucleotide form, the sequence is TGTGCCAGCACTGAGATGGGACAGGGGGCGACCAAAAACATTCAGTACTTC. It codes for CASTEMGQGATKNIQYF.